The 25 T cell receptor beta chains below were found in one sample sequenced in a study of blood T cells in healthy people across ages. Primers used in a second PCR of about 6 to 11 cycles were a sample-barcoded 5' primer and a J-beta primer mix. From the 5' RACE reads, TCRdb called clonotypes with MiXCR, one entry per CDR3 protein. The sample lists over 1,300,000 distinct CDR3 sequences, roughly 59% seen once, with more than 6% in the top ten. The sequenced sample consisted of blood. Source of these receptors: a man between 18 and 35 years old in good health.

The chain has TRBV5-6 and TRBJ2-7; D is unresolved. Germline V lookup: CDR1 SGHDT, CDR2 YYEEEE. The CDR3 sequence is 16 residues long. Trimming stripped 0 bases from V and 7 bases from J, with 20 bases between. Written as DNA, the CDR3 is TGTGCCAGCAGCTTGGCGGGCCTGATCCTTGTGGGAGAGCAGTACTTC. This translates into CASSLAGLILVGEQYF.

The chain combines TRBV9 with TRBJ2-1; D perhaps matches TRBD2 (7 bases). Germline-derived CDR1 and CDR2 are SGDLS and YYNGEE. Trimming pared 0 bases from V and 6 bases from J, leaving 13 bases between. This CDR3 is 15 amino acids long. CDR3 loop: CASSVGGGGRNEQFF. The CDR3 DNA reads TGTGCCAGCAGCGTAGGTGGGGGGGGCCGCAATGAGCAGTTCTTC.

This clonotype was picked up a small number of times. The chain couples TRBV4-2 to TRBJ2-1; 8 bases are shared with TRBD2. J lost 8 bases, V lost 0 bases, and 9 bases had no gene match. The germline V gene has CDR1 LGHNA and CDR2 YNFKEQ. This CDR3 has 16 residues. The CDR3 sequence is CASSQEIAGMVDEQFF. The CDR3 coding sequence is TGTGCCAGCAGCCAAGAAATAGCGGGGATGGTGGATGAGCAGTTCTTC.

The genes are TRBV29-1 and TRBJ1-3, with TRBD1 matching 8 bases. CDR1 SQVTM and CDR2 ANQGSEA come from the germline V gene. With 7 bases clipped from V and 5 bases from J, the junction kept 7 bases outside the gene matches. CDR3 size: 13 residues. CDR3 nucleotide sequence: TGCAGCGCTAAGGACAGGGAACGAAACACCATATATTTT. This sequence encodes CSAKDRERNTIYF.

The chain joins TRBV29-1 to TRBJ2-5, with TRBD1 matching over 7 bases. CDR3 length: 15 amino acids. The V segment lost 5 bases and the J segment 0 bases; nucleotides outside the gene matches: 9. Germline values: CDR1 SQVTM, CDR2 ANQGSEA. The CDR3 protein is CSVSGGQSYQETQYF. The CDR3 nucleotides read TGCAGCGTTTCAGGGGGACAGTCGTACCAAGAGACCCAGTACTTC.

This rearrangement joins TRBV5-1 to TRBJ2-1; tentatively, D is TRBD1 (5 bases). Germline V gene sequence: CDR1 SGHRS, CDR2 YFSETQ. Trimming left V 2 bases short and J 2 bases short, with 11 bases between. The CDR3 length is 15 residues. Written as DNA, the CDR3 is TGCGCCAGCAGCTTCGGCCAGGGTCCCTACAATGAGCAGTTCTTC. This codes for CASSFGQGPYNEQFF.

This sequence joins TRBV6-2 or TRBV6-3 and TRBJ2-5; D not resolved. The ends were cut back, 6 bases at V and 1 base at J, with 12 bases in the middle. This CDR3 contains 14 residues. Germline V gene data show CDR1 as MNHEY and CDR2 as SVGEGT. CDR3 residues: CASSFPPFQETQYF. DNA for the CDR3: TGTGCCAGCAGCTTCCCACCATTCCAAGAGACCCAGTACTTC.

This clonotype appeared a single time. The CDR3, as DNA: TGTGCCAGCAGTCAGGACAGGGTCGATGAGCAGTTCTTC. It translates to CASSQDRVDEQFF. J is TRBJ2-1 and V is TRBV6-2 or TRBV6-3, with 8 bases fitting TRBD1. The V and J ends lost 5 bases and 8 bases, in that order; junction bases with no gene match: 5. The CDR3 is 13 residues long. The germline V gene has CDR1 MNHEY and CDR2 SVGEGT.

The CDR3 loop reads CASSLAAGEFDYGYTF. In DNA, the CDR3 is TGCGCCAGCAGCTTGGCCGCGGGAGAGTTCGACTATGGCTACACCTTC. The rearrangement links TRBV5-1 to TRBJ1-2, with D unresolved. CDR1 and CDR2 (germline): SGHRS, YFSETQ. The V gene lost 0 bases and the J gene lost 3 bases, with 15 bases spanning the gap. This CDR3 is 16 amino acids long.

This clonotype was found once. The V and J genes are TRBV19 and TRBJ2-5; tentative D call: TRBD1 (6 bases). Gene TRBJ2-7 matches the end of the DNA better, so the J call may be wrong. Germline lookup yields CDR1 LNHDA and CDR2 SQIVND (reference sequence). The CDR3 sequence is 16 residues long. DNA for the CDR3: TGTGCCAGTAGTACCTACGGGACAAGGGATACCTACGAGCAGTACTTC. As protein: CASSTYGTRDTYEQYF.

The CDR3 DNA is TGTGCCAGTACAATTGCAACTACCGGTAACTATGGCTACACCTTC. Amino acids: CASTIATTGNYGYTF. J is TRBJ1-2 and V is TRBV12-3 or TRBV12-4, with unresolved D. Trimming left V 9 bases short and J 1 base short, with 18 bases between. The CDR3 covers 15 residues.

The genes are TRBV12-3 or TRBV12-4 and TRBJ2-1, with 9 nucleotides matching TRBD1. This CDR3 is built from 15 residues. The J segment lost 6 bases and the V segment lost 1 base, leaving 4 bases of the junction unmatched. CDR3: CASSLGTGVGNEQFF. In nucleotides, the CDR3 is TGTGCCAGCAGTTTAGGGACAGGGGTCGGCAATGAGCAGTTCTTC.

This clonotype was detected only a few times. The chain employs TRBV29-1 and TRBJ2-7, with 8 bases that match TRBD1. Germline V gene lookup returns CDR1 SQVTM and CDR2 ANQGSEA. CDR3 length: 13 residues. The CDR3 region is CTPVRDRTYEQYF. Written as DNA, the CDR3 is TGCACCCCTGTCCGGGACAGGACCTACGAGCAGTACTTC.

The CDR3 here is CASWDRIYEQYF. CDR3 bases: TGTGCCAGCTGGGACAGGATCTACGAGCAGTACTTC. V and J are TRBV28 and TRBJ2-4; 8 positions match TRBD1. Near its end, the DNA agrees better with TRBJ2-7, so the J call may be wrong. Germline loops: CDR1 MDHEN, CDR2 SYDVKM. The CDR3 covers 12 residues.

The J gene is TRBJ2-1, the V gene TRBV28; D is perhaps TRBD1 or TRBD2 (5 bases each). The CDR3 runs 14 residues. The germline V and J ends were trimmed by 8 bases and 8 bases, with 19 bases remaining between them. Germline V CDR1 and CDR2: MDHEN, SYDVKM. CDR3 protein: CASVEGPHRDEQFF. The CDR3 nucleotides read TGTGCCAGCGTCGAGGGGCCCCACCGGGATGAGCAGTTCTTC. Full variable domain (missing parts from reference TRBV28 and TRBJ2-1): DVKVTQSSRYLVKRTGEKVFLECVQDMDHENMFWYRQDPGLGLRLIYFSYDVKMKEKGDIPEGYSVSREKKERFSLILESASTNQTSMYLCASVEGPHRDEQFFGPGTRLTVL.

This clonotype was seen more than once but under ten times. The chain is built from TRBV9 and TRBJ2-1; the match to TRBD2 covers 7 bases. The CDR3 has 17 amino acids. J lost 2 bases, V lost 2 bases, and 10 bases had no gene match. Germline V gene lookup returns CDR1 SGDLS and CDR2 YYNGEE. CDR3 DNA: TGTGCCAGCAGCGTCGCTAGAGGGGAGGGACCCTACAATGAGCAGTTCTTC. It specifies CASSVARGEGPYNEQFF.

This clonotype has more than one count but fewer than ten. The CDR3 protein is CSVEEGAGGSPEQFF. DNA for the CDR3: TGCAGCGTTGAAGAAGGGGCAGGGGGCTCCCCTGAGCAGTTCTTC. The chain couples TRBV29-1 to TRBJ2-1; 8 positions agree with TRBD1. The junction had 10 bases not matched to a gene; V was cut back by 0 bases and J by 9 bases. Germline lookup yields CDR1 SQVTM and CDR2 ANQGSEA. CDR3 length equals 15 residues.

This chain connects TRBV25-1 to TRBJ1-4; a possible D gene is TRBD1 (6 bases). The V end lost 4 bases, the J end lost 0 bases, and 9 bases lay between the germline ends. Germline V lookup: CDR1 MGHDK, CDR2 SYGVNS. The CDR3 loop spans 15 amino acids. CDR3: CASSGTGPTNEKLFF. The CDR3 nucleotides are TGTGCCAGCAGTGGCACAGGGCCAACTAATGAAAAACTGTTTTTT.

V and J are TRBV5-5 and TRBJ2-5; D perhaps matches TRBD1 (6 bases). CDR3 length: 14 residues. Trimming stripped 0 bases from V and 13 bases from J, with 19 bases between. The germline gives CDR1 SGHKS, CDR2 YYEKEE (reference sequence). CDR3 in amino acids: CASSLGRGQETRYF. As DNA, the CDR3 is TGTGCCAGCAGCTTGGGACGGGGACAAGAGACTCGGTACTTC.

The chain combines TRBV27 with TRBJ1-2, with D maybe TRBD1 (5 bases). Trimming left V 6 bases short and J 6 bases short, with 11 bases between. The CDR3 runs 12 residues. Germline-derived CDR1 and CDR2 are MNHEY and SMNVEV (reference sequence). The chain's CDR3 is CASRTGANGYTF. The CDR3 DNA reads TGTGCCAGCAGAACCGGGGCAAATGGCTACACCTTC.

Here the CDR3 reads CSVEVGGAGNQPQHF. Written as DNA, the CDR3 is TGCAGCGTTGAAGTAGGGGGGGCAGGCAATCAGCCCCAGCATTTT. The chain joins TRBV29-1 to TRBJ1-5; D perhaps matches TRBD1 (6 bases). CDR1 is SQVTM, CDR2 ANQGSEA, per germline. V was cut by 1 base and J by 2 bases, with 12 bases left in between. The CDR3 has 15 amino acids.

CDR3 residues: CSVDVGDYGYTF. In DNA form, the CDR3 reads TGCAGCGTTGATGTAGGGGACTATGGCTACACCTTC. The chain couples TRBV29-1 to TRBJ1-2; TRBD1 might be the D (5 bases). Germline V gene sequence: CDR1 SQVTM, CDR2 ANQGSEA. Trimming took 3 bases from V and 3 from J, leaving 8 bases between them. This CDR3 has 12 amino acids.

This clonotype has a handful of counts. The CDR3 DNA is TGTGCCAGCAGCCAAGGACGGATCGAGCAGTACTTC. Encoded protein: CASSQGRIEQYF. The chain carries TRBV12-3 or TRBV12-4 and TRBJ2-5; no reliable D call. The assigned J gene may be wrong: the sequence end matches TRBJ2-7 better. CDR3 length: 12 amino acids.

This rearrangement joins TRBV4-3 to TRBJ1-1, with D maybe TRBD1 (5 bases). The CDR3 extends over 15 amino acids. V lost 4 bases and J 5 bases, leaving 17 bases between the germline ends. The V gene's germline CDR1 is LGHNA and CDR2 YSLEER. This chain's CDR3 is CASSLTRASRTEAFF. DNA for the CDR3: TGCGCCAGCAGCCTTACCAGGGCGTCGCGGACTGAAGCTTTCTTT.

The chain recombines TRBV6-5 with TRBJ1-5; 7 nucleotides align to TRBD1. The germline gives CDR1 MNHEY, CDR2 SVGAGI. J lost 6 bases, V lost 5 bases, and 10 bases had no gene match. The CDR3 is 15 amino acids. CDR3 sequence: CASSASRGGPQPQHF. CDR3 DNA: TGTGCCAGCAGTGCCTCGAGAGGGGGCCCTCAGCCCCAGCATTTT.